This T cell receptor (beta chain) is drawn from a study of shared clonotypes between healthy human individuals. As for the study in general: For every donor, three CD4 naive, three CD4 memory, two CD8 naive and one CD8 memory plates were used. The study's findings and limits: In the sorted subsets, rarefaction showed sequencing was incomplete despite large depth. The study sampled only blood, and tissue repertoires likely differ.

Clones were read by immunoSEQ multiplex PCR, and TCRdb kept only the in-frame ones, dropping some. The sample lists around 200,000 clones; approximately 70% were seen once. Researchers partitioned CD4+ cells into CD45RA+ naive and CD45RA-negative memory subsets. The V end was cut by 6 bases, the J end by 8 bases, with 26 bases between. The V gene's germline CDR1 is SQVTM and CDR2 ANQGSEA. The CDR3 is 16 amino acids. Remarks on this clone: Antigen specificity is unknown.

Sequenced: memory CD4+ T cells sorted from blood. Subset here: CD45RA-negative fraction. The origin of this receptor is a man aged 25 to 40 in good health. V gene TRBV29-1 combines with J gene TRBJ2-1, with D perhaps matching TRBD1 or TRBD2 (5 bases each). The CDR3 nucleotides read TGCAGCGTGTACCCAGGGACCGGGGCAGGGTGGGATGAGCAGTTCTTC. Its translation: CSVYPGTGAGWDEQFF.